This T cell receptor (beta chain) was documented in a study of T cells after yellow fever vaccination. This CDR3 has 14 residues. CDR1 and CDR2 from the germline V gene are LNHDA and SQIVND (reference sequence). Trimming pared 3 bases from V and 5 bases from J, leaving 13 bases between. TCRdb independently ran MiXCR on the 5' RACE reads; one entry per CDR3 protein. Among 300,000 to 350,000 distinct CDR3 sequences listed, roughly 4.3% were seen once. This TCR came from a man in his late teens or twenties who received the YFV17D yellow fever vaccine. The starting material was PBMCs, obtained 5 days after the yellow fever booster vaccination. V gene TRBV19 combines with J gene TRBJ1-1; D is undetermined. CDR3 in amino acids: CASSIGGGGTEAFF. In nucleotides, the CDR3 is TGTGCCAGTAGTATTGGTGGCGGTGGGACTGAAGCTTTCTTT.